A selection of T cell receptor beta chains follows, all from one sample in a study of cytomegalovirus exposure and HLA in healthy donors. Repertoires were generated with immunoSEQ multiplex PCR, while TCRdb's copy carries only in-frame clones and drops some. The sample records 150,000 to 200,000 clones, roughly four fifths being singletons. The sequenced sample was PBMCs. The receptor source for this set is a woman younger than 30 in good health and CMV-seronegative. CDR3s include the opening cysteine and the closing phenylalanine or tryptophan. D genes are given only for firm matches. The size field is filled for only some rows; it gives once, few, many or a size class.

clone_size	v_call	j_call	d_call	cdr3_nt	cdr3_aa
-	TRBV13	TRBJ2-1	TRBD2	TGTGCCAGCAGCCCTCGGGCGGGAGAGGGAAATGAGCAGTTCTTC	CASSPRAGEGNEQFF
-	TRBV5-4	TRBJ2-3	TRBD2	TGTGCCAGCACGACATCAAGCGGGAGAAGGCCAGATACGCAGTATTTT	CASTTSSGRRPDTQYF
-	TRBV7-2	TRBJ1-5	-	TGTGCCAGCAGCTTAGATCGGGTTCAGCCCCAGCATTTT	CASSLDRVQPQHF
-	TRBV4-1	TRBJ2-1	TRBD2	TGCGCCAGCAGCCAAATTATGGCGGGAGTGAACAATGAGCAGTTCTTC	CASSQIMAGVNNEQFF
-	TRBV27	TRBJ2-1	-	TGTGCCAGCAGTTGGTATGGGCGGGAGACAGGCAATGAGCAGTTCTTC	CASSWYGRETGNEQFF
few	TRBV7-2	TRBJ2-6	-	TGTGCCAGCAGCCCCCATCGTCTGCAGTCTGGGGCCAACGTCCTGACTTTC	CASSPHRLQSGANVLTF
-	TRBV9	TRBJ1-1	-	TGTGCCAGCAGCCCCCACGGACAGAACACTGAAGCTTTCTTT	CASSPHGQNTEAFF
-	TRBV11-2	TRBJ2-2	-	TGTGCCAGCAGCTCCCTCAGGGGAGAGCTGTTTTTT	CASSSLRGELFF
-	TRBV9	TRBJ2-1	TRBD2	TGTGCCAGCAGCGTCTCCCGTACTAGCGGGGATTTCGACAATGAGCAGTTCTTC	CASSVSRTSGDFDNEQFF
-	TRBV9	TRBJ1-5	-	TGTGCCAGCATACCACTGTGTAGCAATCAGCCCCAGCATTTT	CASIPLCSNQPQHF
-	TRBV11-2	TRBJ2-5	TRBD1	TGTGCCAGCAGCTTAGATTCGTCAGGGGGGACCCAGTACTTC	CASSLDSSGGTQYF
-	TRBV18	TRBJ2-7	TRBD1	TGTGCCAGCTCACCCGGGACAGCAGCCTACGAGCAGTACTTC	CASSPGTAAYEQYF
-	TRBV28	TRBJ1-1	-	TGTGCCAGCAGGGCGGTCGTCAGGGGTAACACTGAAGCTTTCTTT	CASRAVVRGNTEAFF
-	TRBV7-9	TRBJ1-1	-	TGTGCCAGCAGCTTTGGGCTCGGGGGTAGGGACACTGAAGCTTTCTTT	CASSFGLGGRDTEAFF
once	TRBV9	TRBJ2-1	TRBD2	TGTGCCAGCAGCTCTCCACTAGCGGGAGGGGATTATGAGCAGTTCTTC	CASSSPLAGGDYEQFF
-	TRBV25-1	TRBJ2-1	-	TGTGCCAGCAGGGACTCCGGAGGGTACCCACACAATGAGCAGTTCTTC	CASRDSGGYPHNEQFF
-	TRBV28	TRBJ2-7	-	TGTGCCAGCAGTCCCGGACAGGAGGGGCGGGGGCAGTACTTC	CASSPGQEGRGQYF
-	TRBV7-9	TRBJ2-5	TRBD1	TGTGCCAGCAGCTTAGCGAGGACAGGGTACCAAGAGACCCAGTACTTC	CASSLARTGYQETQYF